This is a list of T cell receptor beta chains from one sample in a study of blood T cell repertoires in COVID-19. Clones were read by immunoSEQ multiplex PCR, and TCRdb kept only the in-frame ones, dropping some. This table holds 17,000 or so clones, roughly four fifths found once. Sequenced sample: peripheral blood. The receptors derive from a man in his forties or fifties with active or convalescent COVID-19. Each CDR3 is given with its conserved first and last residue. The D gene is left open where the match is weak. Rows may omit the clone size; those that give it use once, few, many or a size class.

J: TRBJ1-1; size: .; V: TRBV5-6; D: TRBD1; CDR3: CASSWTGWVNTEAFF; DNA: TGTGCCAGCAGCTGGACAGGGTGGGTGAACACTGAAGCTTTCTTT
J: TRBJ1-1; size: .; V: TRBV12-5; D: .; CDR3: CASGPRLNTEAFF; DNA: TGTGCTAGTGGTCCCAGGTTGAACACTGAAGCTTTCTTT
J: TRBJ1-1; size: .; V: TRBV7-9; D: TRBD1; CDR3: CASSLTPDRAVSTEAFF; DNA: TGTGCCAGCAGCTTAACCCCGGACAGGGCGGTTTCGACTGAAGCTTTCTTT
J: TRBJ2-2; size: .; V: TRBV9; D: TRBD2; CDR3: CASSVAVAGNGRELFF; DNA: TGTGCCAGCAGCGTAGCCGTAGCGGGGAACGGCCGGGAGCTGTTTTTT
J: TRBJ2-7; size: .; V: TRBV2; D: .; CDR3: CASSENFAYEQYF; DNA: TGTGCCAGCAGTGAAAACTTCGCCTACGAGCAGTACTTC
J: TRBJ2-5; size: .; V: TRBV7-2; D: TRBD2; CDR3: CASSEGLAGGLRETQYF; DNA: TGTGCCAGCAGCGAGGGACTAGCGGGGGGGCTTAGGGAGACCCAGTACTTC
J: TRBJ1-2; size: .; V: TRBV29-1; D: .; CDR3: CSVEPGQNYGYTF; DNA: TGCAGCGTTGAGCCGGGACAAAACTATGGCTACACCTTC
J: TRBJ1-1; size: .; V: TRBV5-1; D: TRBD1; CDR3: CASSKLDRVQPEAFF; DNA: TGCGCCAGCAGCAAACTTGACAGGGTTCAACCGGAAGCTTTCTTT
J: TRBJ1-1; size: .; V: TRBV2; D: TRBD1; CDR3: CASRIPGTVNTEAFF; DNA: TGTGCCAGCAGGATACCAGGGACAGTCAACACTGAAGCTTTCTTT
J: TRBJ2-7; size: .; V: TRBV10-2; D: TRBD1; CDR3: CASSRQGSYEQYF; DNA: TGCGCCAGCAGTAGACAGGGCTCCTACGAGCAGTACTTC
J: TRBJ2-5; size: .; V: TRBV5-6; D: .; CDR3: CASSLPQLETQYF; DNA: TGTGCCAGCAGCTTGCCACAGTTGGAGACCCAGTACTTC
J: TRBJ1-2; size: .; V: TRBV6-1; D: .; CDR3: CASSEAGFGYTF; DNA: TGTGCCAGCAGTGAAGCCGGGTTCGGCTACACCTTC
J: TRBJ1-1; size: few; V: TRBV11-2; D: .; CDR3: CASSFGLYAEAFF; DNA: TGTGCCAGCAGCTTCGGACTTTACGCTGAAGCTTTCTTT
J: TRBJ1-4; size: .; V: TRBV3-1/TRBV3-2; D: TRBD1; CDR3: CASSLNPGGMALEKLFF; DNA: TGTGCCAGCAGTCTCAATCCAGGGGGTATGGCGTTGGAAAAACTGTTTTTT
J: TRBJ1-2; size: .; V: TRBV27; D: .; CDR3: CASRTVGVLDYGYTF; DNA: TGTGCCAGCAGGACAGTAGGGGTTCTAGACTATGGCTACACCTTC
J: TRBJ2-2; size: .; V: TRBV6-5; D: .; CDR3: CASSPRRREGGELFF; DNA: TGTGCCAGCAGCCCCAGGCGGAGGGAAGGCGGGGAGCTGTTTTTT
J: TRBJ1-5; size: once; V: TRBV19; D: TRBD1; CDR3: CASVSEGAGNQPQHF; DNA: TGTGCCAGTGTAAGCGAGGGGGCAGGGAATCAGCCCCAGCATTTT
J: TRBJ1-1; size: .; V: TRBV11-2; D: TRBD1; CDR3: CASWDRDGGEAFF; DNA: TGTGCCAGTTGGGACAGGGACGGTGGTGAAGCTTTCTTT
J: TRBJ1-5; size: .; V: TRBV7-9; D: TRBD1; CDR3: CASSRGDSDLFNQPQHF; DNA: TGTGCCAGCAGCCGAGGGGACAGCGACCTTTTCAATCAGCCCCAGCATTTT
J: TRBJ2-1; size: .; V: TRBV29-1; D: TRBD1; CDR3: CSVEDRDSSSYNEQFF; DNA: TGCAGCGTTGAGGACCGGGACAGTAGCTCCTACAATGAGCAGTTCTTC
J: TRBJ1-1; size: .; V: TRBV9; D: .; CDR3: CASSTRDDLMNTEAFF; DNA: TGTGCCAGCAGCACCCGGGATGACCTTATGAACACTGAAGCTTTCTTT
J: TRBJ2-6; size: few; V: TRBV9; D: .; CDR3: CASSVQIFSGANVLTF; DNA: TGTGCCAGCAGCGTGCAGATTTTCTCTGGGGCCAACGTCCTGACTTTC
J: TRBJ1-2; size: .; V: TRBV18; D: TRBD1; CDR3: CASSLIYSTGGYGYTF; DNA: TGTGCCAGCTCACTTATCTATTCGACAGGGGGATATGGCTACACCTTC
J: TRBJ1-4; size: .; V: TRBV18; D: TRBD1; CDR3: CASSRTGVGDEKLFF; DNA: TGTGCCAGCTCACGAACAGGGGTCGGGGATGAAAAACTGTTTTTT
J: TRBJ2-5; size: .; V: TRBV7-2; D: .; CDR3: CASSLGTAHETQYF; DNA: TGTGCCAGCAGCCTTGGCACAGCTCACGAGACCCAGTACTTC
J: TRBJ1-3; size: .; V: TRBV5-1; D: TRBD1; CDR3: CASSLARDRGTNGNTIYF; DNA: TGCGCCAGCAGCTTGGCTAGGGACAGGGGGACAAATGGAAACACCATATATTTT
J: TRBJ1-6; size: .; V: TRBV5-4; D: TRBD1; CDR3: CASSLDRGGSPLHF; DNA: TGTGCCAGCAGCTTGGACAGGGGCGGCTCACCCCTCCACTTT
J: TRBJ1-1; size: .; V: TRBV23-1; D: TRBD1; CDR3: CASSHPDRGDFAFF; DNA: TGCGCCAGCAGTCATCCTGACAGGGGGGATTTCGCTTTCTTT
J: TRBJ1-1; size: few; V: TRBV24-1; D: .; CDR3: CATSVPTGNTEAFF; DNA: TGTGCCACCAGTGTGCCTACAGGGAACACTGAAGCTTTCTTT
J: TRBJ2-1; size: .; V: TRBV12-2; D: .; CDR3: CASRKKRESSYNEQFF; DNA: TGTGCAAGTCGGAAAAAGCGGGAGAGCTCCTACAATGAGCAGTTCTTC
J: TRBJ1-4; size: .; V: TRBV4-2; D: .; CDR3: CASSQGLRLFF; DNA: TGTGCCAGCAGCCAAGGTCTCCGTCTGTTTTTT
J: TRBJ1-2; size: .; V: TRBV9; D: .; CDR3: CASSTRGLGYTF; DNA: TGTGCCAGCAGCACCAGGGGCCTGGGCTACACCTTC
J: TRBJ1-4; size: .; V: TRBV10-3; D: .; CDR3: CAISEAREKLFF; DNA: TGTGCCATCAGTGAGGCCAGGGAAAAACTGTTTTTT
J: TRBJ2-3; size: .; V: TRBV18; D: .; CDR3: CASSPRQITDTQYF; DNA: TGTGCCAGCTCACCTAGACAGATCACAGATACGCAGTATTTT
J: TRBJ2-2; size: .; V: TRBV15; D: .; CDR3: CATSRDWGTGTGELFF; DNA: TGTGCCACCAGCAGAGATTGGGGCACGGGCACCGGGGAGCTGTTTTTT
J: TRBJ1-6; size: .; V: TRBV14; D: .; CDR3: CASSQGQSYNSPLHF; DNA: TGTGCCAGCAGCCAAGGACAGAGCTATAATTCACCCCTCCACTTT
J: TRBJ1-3; size: .; V: TRBV7-2; D: .; CDR3: CASSSQWGLTGDSGNTIYF; DNA: TGTGCCAGCAGCTCCCAATGGGGGCTGACAGGAGACTCTGGAAACACCATATATTTT
J: TRBJ1-1; size: .; V: TRBV6-1; D: .; CDR3: CASSEGSGLYEAFF; DNA: TGTGCCAGCAGTGAAGGGTCCGGTCTTTATGAAGCTTTCTTT
J: TRBJ1-4; size: .; V: TRBV24-1; D: .; CDR3: CATSDPIRDTGEKLFF; DNA: TGTGCCACCAGTGATCCGATCAGGGACACGGGTGAAAAACTGTTTTTT
J: TRBJ2-7; size: .; V: TRBV27; D: .; CDR3: CASSLRQAYEQYF; DNA: TGTGCCAGCAGTCTGAGACAGGCCTACGAGCAGTACTTC
J: TRBJ1-1; size: few; V: TRBV3-1/TRBV3-2; D: .; CDR3: CASSQAAGFDPNTEAFF; DNA: TGTGCCAGCAGCCAAGCGGCAGGATTTGACCCTAACACTGAAGCTTTCTTT
J: TRBJ1-1; size: .; V: TRBV10-2; D: TRBD1; CDR3: CASSENRGLNTEAFF; DNA: TGCGCCAGCAGTGAGAACAGGGGTTTGAACACTGAAGCTTTCTTT